The 2 T cell receptor beta chains listed next were all sequenced from one sample in a study of shared clonotypes between healthy human individuals. Assay used: immunoSEQ multiplex PCR; TCRdb lists only in-frame clones, some missing. The sample lists a few hundred thousand clones, 70% to 85% occurring once. What was sequenced was PBMCs. Receptors originate from a woman between 40 and 55 years old in good health. Some clones in this sample may be carry-over from other donors' samples.

The genes are TRBV18 and TRBJ2-3; D is perhaps TRBD1 (6 bases). V lost 5 bases and J 1 base, leaving 13 bases between the germline ends. This CDR3 has 15 residues. Germline assignment: CDR1 KGHSH and CDR2 LQKENI. Written as DNA, the CDR3 is TGTGCCAGCTCAACCCAAAAGGGGGGCACAGATACGCAGTATTTT. The encoded protein is CASSTQKGGTDTQYF.

This rearrangement joins TRBV5-6 to TRBJ2-4; no firm D call. Trimming took 1 base from V and 7 from J, leaving 12 bases between them. Germline CDR1 is SGHDT and CDR2 is YYEEEE. The CDR3 consists of 14 residues. The CDR3 loop is CASSLQAADNIQYF. CDR3 DNA: TGTGCCAGCAGCTTGCAGGCCGCCGATAACATTCAGTACTTC.